This T cell receptor (beta chain) comes out of a study of blood T cell repertoires in COVID-19. As for the study in general: PBMCs, B-cell-depleted T cells, or T cells provided the cDNA or gDNA that made up the material.

The table came from immunoSEQ multiplex PCR; TCRdb's copy has only in-frame clones and leaves some out. The sample includes roughly 200,000 clones, 87% of them seen just once. The V and J ends lost 5 bases and 3 bases, in that order; junction bases with no gene match: 6. This CDR3 has 15 residues. CDR1 and CDR2 (germline): SEHNR, FQNEAQ (reference sequence). In terms of age and location, participants ranged from roughly 18 to 100 years and lived in about two dozen US areas. Cohort 3 donors were reported recovered after two negative PCRs, clearance, or symptom resolution. Sequenced sample: PBMCs or T cells enriched from blood (not recorded which). The rearrangement uses TRBV7-9 and TRBJ2-7; 11 bases fit TRBD2. The clonotype comes from a woman aged 25 to 39 who had recovered from COVID-19. CDR3 amino acids: CASSPRSGGDYEQYF. CDR3 sequence (DNA): TGTGCCAGCAGCCCCCGTAGCGGGGGGGACTACGAGCAGTACTTC.